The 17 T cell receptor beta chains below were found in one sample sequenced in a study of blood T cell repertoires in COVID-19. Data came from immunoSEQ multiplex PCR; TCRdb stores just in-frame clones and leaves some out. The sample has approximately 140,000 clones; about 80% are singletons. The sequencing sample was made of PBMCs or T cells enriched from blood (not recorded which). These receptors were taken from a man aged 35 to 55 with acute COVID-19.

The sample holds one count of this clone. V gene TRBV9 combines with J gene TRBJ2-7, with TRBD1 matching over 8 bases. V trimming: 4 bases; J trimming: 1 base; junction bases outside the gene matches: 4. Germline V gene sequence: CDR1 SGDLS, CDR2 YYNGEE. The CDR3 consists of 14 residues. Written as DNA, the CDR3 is TGTGCCAGCAGCTCCGGACAGGGATCCTACGAGCAGTACTTC. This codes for CASSSGQGSYEQYF.

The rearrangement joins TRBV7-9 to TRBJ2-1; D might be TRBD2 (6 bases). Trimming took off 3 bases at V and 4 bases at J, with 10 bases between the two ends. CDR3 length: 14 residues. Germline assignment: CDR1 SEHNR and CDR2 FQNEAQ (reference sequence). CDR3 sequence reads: CASSFLLAYNEQFF. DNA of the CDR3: TGTGCCAGCAGCTTCTTACTAGCATACAATGAGCAGTTCTTC.

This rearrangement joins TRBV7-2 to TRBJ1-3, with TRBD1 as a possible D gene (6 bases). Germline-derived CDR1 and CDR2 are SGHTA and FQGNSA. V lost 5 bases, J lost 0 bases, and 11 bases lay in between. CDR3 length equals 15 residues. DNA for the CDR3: TGTGCCAGCAGCCGGACAGTGAGCTCTGGAAACACCATATATTTT. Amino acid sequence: CASSRTVSSGNTIYF.

CDR3 sequence reads: CASSQGLAGSEQYF. The CDR3 DNA follows: TGTGCCAGTAGCCAAGGACTAGCGGGATCCGAGCAGTACTTC. The V call is TRBV19, the J call TRBJ2-7, with 12 nucleotides matching TRBD2. J lost 6 bases, V lost 6 bases, and 6 bases had no gene match. The CDR3 consists of 14 residues. Per germline, CDR1 LNHDA and CDR2 SQIVND (reference sequence).

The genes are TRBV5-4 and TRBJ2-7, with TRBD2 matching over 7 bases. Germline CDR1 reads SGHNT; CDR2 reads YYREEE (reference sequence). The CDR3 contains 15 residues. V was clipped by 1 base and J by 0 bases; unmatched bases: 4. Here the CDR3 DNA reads TGTGCCAGCAGCTTGCTCGGGGGGAGCTCCTACGAGCAGTACTTC. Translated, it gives CASSLLGGSSYEQYF.

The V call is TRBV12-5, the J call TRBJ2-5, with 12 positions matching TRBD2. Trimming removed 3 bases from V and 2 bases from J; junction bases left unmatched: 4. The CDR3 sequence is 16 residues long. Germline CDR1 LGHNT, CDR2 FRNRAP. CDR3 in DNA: TGTGCTAGTGGTTTTTCCGGACTAGCGGGGCAAGAGACCCAGTACTTC. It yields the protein CASGFSGLAGQETQYF.

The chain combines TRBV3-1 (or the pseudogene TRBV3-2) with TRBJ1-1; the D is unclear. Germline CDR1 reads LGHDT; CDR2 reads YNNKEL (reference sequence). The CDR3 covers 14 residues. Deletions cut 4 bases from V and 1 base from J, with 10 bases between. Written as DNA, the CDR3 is TGTGCCAGCAGCCTTGAGGCGGGGAACACTGAAGCTTTCTTT. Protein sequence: CASSLEAGNTEAFF.

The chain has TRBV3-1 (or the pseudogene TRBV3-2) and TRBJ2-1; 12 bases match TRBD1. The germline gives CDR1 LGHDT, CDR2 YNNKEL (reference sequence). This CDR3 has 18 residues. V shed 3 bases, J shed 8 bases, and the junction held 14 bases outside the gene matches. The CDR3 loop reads CASSHGPDRDRGHYEQFF. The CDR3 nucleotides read TGTGCCAGCAGCCATGGGCCTGACCGGGACAGGGGGCATTATGAGCAGTTCTTC.

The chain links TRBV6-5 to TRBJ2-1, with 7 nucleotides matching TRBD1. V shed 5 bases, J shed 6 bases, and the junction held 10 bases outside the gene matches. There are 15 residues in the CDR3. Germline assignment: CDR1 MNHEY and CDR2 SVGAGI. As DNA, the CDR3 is TGTGCCAGCAGTCGGGACAGCTTGAATAGCAATGAGCAGTTCTTC. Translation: CASSRDSLNSNEQFF.

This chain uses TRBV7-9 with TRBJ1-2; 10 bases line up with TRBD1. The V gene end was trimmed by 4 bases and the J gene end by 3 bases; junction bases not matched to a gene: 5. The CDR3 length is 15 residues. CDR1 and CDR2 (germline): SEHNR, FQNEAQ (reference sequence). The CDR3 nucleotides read TGTGCCAGCAGCTCGTCCGGGACAGGGGACTATGGCTACACCTTC. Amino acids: CASSSSGTGDYGYTF.

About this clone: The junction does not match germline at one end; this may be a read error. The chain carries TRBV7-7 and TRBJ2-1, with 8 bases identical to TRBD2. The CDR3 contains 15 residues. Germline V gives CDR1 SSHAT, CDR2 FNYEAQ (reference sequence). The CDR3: CASSLGAGEYNEQFF. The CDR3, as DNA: TGTGCTAGCAGCTTAGGAGCGGGAGAGTACAATGAGCAGTTCTTC. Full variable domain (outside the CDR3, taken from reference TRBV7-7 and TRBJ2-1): GAGVSQSPRYKVTKRGQDVTLRCDPISSHATLYWYQQALGQGPEFLTYFNYEAQPDKSGLPSDRFSAERPEGSISTLTIQRTEQRDSAMYRCASSLGAGEYNEQFFGPGTRLTVL.

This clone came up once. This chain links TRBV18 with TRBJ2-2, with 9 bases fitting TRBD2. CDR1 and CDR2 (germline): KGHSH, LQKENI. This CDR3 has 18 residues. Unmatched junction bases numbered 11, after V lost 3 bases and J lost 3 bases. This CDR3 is CASSPFVIAGADTGELFF. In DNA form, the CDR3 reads TGTGCCAGCTCACCTTTCGTTATAGCGGGAGCCGACACCGGGGAGCTGTTTTTT.

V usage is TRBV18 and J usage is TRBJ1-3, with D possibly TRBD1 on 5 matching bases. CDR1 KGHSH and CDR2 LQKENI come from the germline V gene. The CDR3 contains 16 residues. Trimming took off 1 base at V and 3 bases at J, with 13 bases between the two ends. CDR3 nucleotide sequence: TGTGCCAGCTCACCACGGCCAGGGAAGGATGGAAACACCATATATTTT. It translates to CASSPRPGKDGNTIYF. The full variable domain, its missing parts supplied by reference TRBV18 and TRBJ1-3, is NAGVMQNPRHLVRRRGQEARLRCSPMKGHSHVYWYRQLPEEGLKFMVYLQKENIIDESGMPKERFSAEFPKEGPSILRIQQVVRGDSAAYFCASSPRPGKDGNTIYFGEGSWLTVV.

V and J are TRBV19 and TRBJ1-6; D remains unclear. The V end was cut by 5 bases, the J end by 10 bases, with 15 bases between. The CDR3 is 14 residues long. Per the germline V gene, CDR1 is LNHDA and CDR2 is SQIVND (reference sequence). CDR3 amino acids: CASSPWTSGSPLHF. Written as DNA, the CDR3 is TGTGCCAGTAGTCCGTGGACCAGCGGATCACCCCTCCACTTT.

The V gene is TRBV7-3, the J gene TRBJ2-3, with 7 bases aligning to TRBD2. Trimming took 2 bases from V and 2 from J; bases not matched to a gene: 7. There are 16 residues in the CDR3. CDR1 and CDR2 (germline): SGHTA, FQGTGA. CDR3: CASSLGAAGFTDTQYF. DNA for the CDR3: TGTGCCAGCAGCTTAGGCGCAGCGGGGTTCACAGATACGCAGTATTTT.

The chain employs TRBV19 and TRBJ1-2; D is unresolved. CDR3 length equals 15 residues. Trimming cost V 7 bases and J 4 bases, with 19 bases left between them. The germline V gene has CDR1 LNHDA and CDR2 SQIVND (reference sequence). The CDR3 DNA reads TGTGCCAGTACCCCTGACATCCTACTCCTCTATGGCTACACCTTC. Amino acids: CASTPDILLLYGYTF.

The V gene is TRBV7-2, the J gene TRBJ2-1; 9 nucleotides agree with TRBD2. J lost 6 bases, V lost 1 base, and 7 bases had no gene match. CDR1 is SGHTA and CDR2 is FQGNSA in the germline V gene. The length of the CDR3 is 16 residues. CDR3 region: CASSLVGSGSSNEQFF. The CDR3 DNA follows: TGTGCCAGCAGCTTAGTAGGTAGCGGGAGTAGCAATGAGCAGTTCTTC.